The subject of this entry is one T cell receptor beta chain. The data were taken from a study of shared clonotypes between healthy human individuals. The naive CD8 population came from CD45RO-negative cells selected for CCR7, without terminally differentiated effector memory CD45RA+ cells. Method: immunoSEQ multiplex PCR; TCRdb's copy keeps in-frame clones and lacks some. The data hold 550,000 to 600,000 clones, with roughly 98% observed a single time. The CDR3 length is 14 residues. Unmatched junction bases numbered 6, after V lost 5 bases and J lost 2 bases. Per the germline V gene, CDR1 is PRHDT and CDR2 is FYEKMQ (reference sequence).

The chain uses TRBV13 and TRBJ2-7; TRBD2 matches at 7 bases. Sequencing was performed on naive CD8+ T cells sorted from blood. This sequence originates from a man aged 30 to 39 in good health. Here the CDR3 reads CASSQSGKAYEQYF. In nucleotides, the CDR3 is TGTGCCAGCAGCCAGAGCGGGAAAGCCTACGAGCAGTACTTC.